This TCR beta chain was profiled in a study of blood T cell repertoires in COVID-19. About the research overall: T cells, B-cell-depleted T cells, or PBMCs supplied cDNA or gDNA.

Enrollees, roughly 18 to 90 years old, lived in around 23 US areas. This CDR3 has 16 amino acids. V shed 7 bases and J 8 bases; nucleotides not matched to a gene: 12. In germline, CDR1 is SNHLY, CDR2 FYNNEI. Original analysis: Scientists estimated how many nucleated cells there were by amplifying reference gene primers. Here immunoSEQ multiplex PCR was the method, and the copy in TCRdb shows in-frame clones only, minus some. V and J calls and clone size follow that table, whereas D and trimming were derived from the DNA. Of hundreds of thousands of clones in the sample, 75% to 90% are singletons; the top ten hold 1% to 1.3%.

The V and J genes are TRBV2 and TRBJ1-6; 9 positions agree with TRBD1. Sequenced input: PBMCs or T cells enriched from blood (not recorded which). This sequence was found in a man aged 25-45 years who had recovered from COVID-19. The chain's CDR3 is CASKGGLGTGYSPLHF. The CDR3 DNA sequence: TGTGCCAGCAAAGGGGGTCTCGGGACAGGGTATTCACCCCTCCACTTT.